The present T cell receptor (beta chain) was sequenced within a study of blood T cell repertoires in COVID-19. Study-level information: Both acute and convalescent COVID-19 samples were obtained from the United States, Italy and Spain. PBMCs, B-cell-depleted T cells, or T cells were the source of the cDNA or gDNA that made up the material.

Original handling: Quantification of nucleated cells was approximated via reference gene primer amplification. Assay: immunoSEQ multiplex PCR; the TCRdb copy retains only in-frame clones and omits some. V and J calls and clone size are given by that table; D and trimming were obtained from the DNA. The sample consists of about 10,000 clones, about 89% of them appearing once. V lost 6 bases to trimming and J lost 8 bases; unmatched junction nucleotides: 4. The CDR3 extends over 13 amino acids. The receptor was derived from a human donor in a cohort sampled during active COVID-19. The V call is TRBV12-3 or TRBV12-4, the J call TRBJ1-6, with TRBD1 matching over 7 bases. Specimen: peripheral blood. Here the CDR3 reads CASRDRPYSPLHF. The CDR3 DNA follows: TGTGCCAGCAGGGACAGGCCCTATTCACCCCTCCACTTT.